The 31 T cell receptor beta chains given below trace back to one sample, sequenced in a study of blood T cell repertoires in COVID-19. Method: immunoSEQ multiplex PCR; TCRdb's copy keeps in-frame clones and lacks some. There are 140,000 to 150,000 clones in the sample; approximately 80% occur only once, and 3% lies in the top ten. The sequenced sample consisted of peripheral blood. The receptors shown here come from a woman aged 40 to 50 with active or convalescent COVID-19.

The rearrangement links TRBV6-1 to TRBJ2-4; tentative D call: TRBD2 (7 bases). The germline gives CDR1 MNHNS, CDR2 SASEGT. This CDR3 contains 17 residues. V lost 4 bases to trimming and J lost 8 bases, with 24 bases between them. Written as DNA, the CDR3 is TGTGCCAGCAGTGGACCCCTCTCCCGGGGGGCCCAGGACATTCAGTACTTC. It codes for CASSGPLSRGAQDIQYF.

The chain carries TRBV11-2 and TRBJ1-6; 8 nucleotides agree with TRBD1. Germline V gene lookup returns CDR1 SGHAT and CDR2 FQNNGV. V gave up 5 bases and J gave up 8 bases; unmatched junction bases: 5. The CDR3 runs 14 residues. The CDR3 coding sequence is TGTGCCAGCAGCGTACAGGGGGGATATTCACCCCTCCACTTT. Protein sequence: CASSVQGGYSPLHF.

CDR3 sequence reads: CASRSGGYGYTF. The DNA for the CDR3 is TGTGCCAGCAGGTCAGGGGGCTATGGCTACACCTTC. The chain has TRBV27 and TRBJ1-2, with TRBD1 matching over 7 bases. This CDR3 has 12 residues. The ends lost 6 bases at V and 4 bases at J; junction bases unmatched: 2. Germline lookup yields CDR1 MNHEY and CDR2 SMNVEV (reference sequence).

V usage is TRBV6-5 and J usage is TRBJ2-2; 9 bases agree with TRBD1. J gave up 4 bases and V 7 bases, and 7 bases lay outside the gene matches. The CDR3 spans 15 residues. Germline assignment: CDR1 MNHEY and CDR2 SVGAGI. The CDR3, as DNA: TGTGCCAGCAAAATACCGGGACAGGGCACCGGGGAGCTGTTTTTT. It yields the protein CASKIPGQGTGELFF.

The chain employs TRBV5-1 and TRBJ1-3, with D perhaps TRBD1 (5 bases). V dropped 0 bases and J dropped 8 bases, with 27 bases sitting between them. The CDR3 length is 19 residues. Germline loops: CDR1 SGHRS, CDR2 YFSETQ. CDR3 loop: CASSLGRVHHRILEYTIYF. The CDR3 DNA sequence: TGCGCCAGCAGCTTGGGGCGCGTCCATCACAGGATACTGGAGTACACCATATATTTT.

This chain links TRBV4-2 with TRBJ2-3; 7 bases agree with TRBD1. V lost 3 bases and J lost 1; bases outside the gene matches: 7. This CDR3 is 16 amino acids long. CDR1 and CDR2 (germline): LGHNA, YNFKEQ. CDR3 coding DNA: TGTGCCAGCAGCCACACAGGGGCCCAACGCACAGATACGCAGTATTTT. Amino acid sequence: CASSHTGAQRTDTQYF.

The rearrangement uses TRBV6-5 and TRBJ1-5; 9 bases match TRBD1. This CDR3 has 15 residues. J gave up 7 bases and V 5 bases, and 9 bases lay outside the gene matches. Per germline, CDR1 MNHEY and CDR2 SVGAGI. CDR3 amino acids: CASSRTQGAGQPQHF. The CDR3 bases are TGTGCCAGCAGTAGGACACAGGGGGCTGGCCAGCCCCAGCATTTT.

This sequence joins TRBV14 and TRBJ1-1; D is unclear. The CDR3 contains 15 residues. CDR1 SGHDN and CDR2 FVKESK come from the germline V gene. V was clipped by 0 bases and J by 5 bases, with 13 bases between them. CDR3 sequence: CASSQDRGWGTEAFF. The CDR3 DNA is TGTGCCAGCAGCCAAGATCGGGGTTGGGGTACTGAAGCTTTCTTT.

This chain joins TRBV3-1 (or the pseudogene TRBV3-2) and TRBJ2-5; no clear D gene. The CDR3 length is 15 residues. V lost 1 base, J lost 1 base, and 10 bases lay in between. CDR1 and CDR2 from the germline V gene are LGHDT and YNNKEL (reference sequence). CDR3 amino acids: CASSQANYLQETQYF. The CDR3 DNA reads as TGTGCCAGCAGCCAAGCCAACTACCTCCAAGAGACCCAGTACTTC.

The chain couples TRBV10-3 to TRBJ1-3; D possibly corresponds to TRBD1 (6 bases). This CDR3 is built from 16 residues. Per the germline V gene, CDR1 is ENHRY and CDR2 is SYGVKD. The V end lost 4 bases, the J end lost 0 bases, and 13 bases lay between the germline ends. CDR3 region: CAISGGGRSSGNTIYF. CDR3 coding DNA: TGTGCCATCAGTGGAGGGGGACGGAGCTCTGGAAACACCATATATTTT.

The chain has TRBV19 and TRBJ1-1; no reliable D call. The V end was cut by 0 bases, the J end by 11 bases, with 19 bases between. The CDR3 consists of 15 residues. Germline-derived CDR1 and CDR2 are LNHDA and SQIVND (reference sequence). In DNA form, the CDR3 reads TGTGCCAGTAGTATAGATGGGCCGCGCCTTCGGTGGGCTTTCTTT. As protein: CASSIDGPRLRWAFF. The variable domain in full, with the rest retrieved from reference TRBV19 and TRBJ1-1, is DGGITQSPKYLFRKEGQNVTLSCEQNLNHDAMYWYRQDPGQGLRLIYYSQIVNDFQKGDIAEGYSVSREKKESFPLTVTSAQKNPTAFYLCASSIDGPRLRWAFFGQGTRLTVV.

The chain employs TRBV6-5 and TRBJ1-2; D gene ambiguous. With 2 bases removed from V and 3 bases from J, the gap between germline ends came to 13 bases. Germline V gives CDR1 MNHEY, CDR2 SVGAGI. The CDR3 is 15 amino acids. The CDR3 is CASSYETGSDYGYTF. CDR3 nucleotides: TGTGCCAGCAGTTACGAAACCGGGTCGGACTATGGCTACACCTTC.

This chain joins TRBV2 and TRBJ1-1; 9 positions agree with TRBD1. J was trimmed by 3 bases and V by 9 bases; bases with no gene match: 8. Germline assignment: CDR1 SNHLY and CDR2 FYNNEI. The CDR3 extends over 14 amino acids. In DNA, the CDR3 is TGTGCCAGTGCGCCGGGACAGGGATACACTGAAGCTTTCTTT. It encodes CASAPGQGYTEAFF.

This clone was picked up a small number of times. The genes are TRBV6-1 and TRBJ2-7; 9 bases are shared with TRBD1. There are 15 residues in the CDR3. Germline V gene sequence: CDR1 MNHNS, CDR2 SASEGT. J lost 5 bases, V lost 7 bases, and 12 bases had no gene match. The CDR3 loop is CASNGAADRGHEQYF. Here the CDR3 DNA reads TGTGCCAGCAACGGAGCCGCGGACAGGGGTCACGAGCAGTACTTC.

The chain uses TRBV4-1 and TRBJ2-1; D not resolved. CDR3 length equals 15 residues. Trimming took 0 bases from V and 2 from J, leaving 8 bases between them. Per germline, CDR1 MGHRA and CDR2 YSYEKL. The chain's CDR3 is CASSQDRFTYNEQFF. As DNA, the CDR3 is TGCGCCAGCAGCCAAGACAGGTTCACCTACAATGAGCAGTTCTTC.

The chain links TRBV7-9 to TRBJ2-3; 7 positions match TRBD1. Germline CDR1 and CDR2: SEHNR and FQNEAQ (reference sequence). Trimming removed 4 bases from V and 8 bases from J; junction bases left unmatched: 3. The length of the CDR3 is 12 residues. The CDR3 is CASSSGQLTQYF. CDR3 DNA: TGTGCCAGCAGCTCGGGACAGCTTACGCAGTATTTT.

This clone occurred a few times. The sample carries other DNA sequences with the same CDR3. The V and J genes are TRBV11-2 and TRBJ1-6, with 12 positions matching TRBD1. The J segment lost 13 bases and the V segment lost 3 bases, leaving 4 bases of the junction unmatched. The CDR3 is 14 residues long. The germline V gene has CDR1 SGHAT and CDR2 FQNNGV. The CDR3 sequence: CASSLGQGAAPLHF. CDR3 DNA: TGTGCCAGCAGCTTGGGACAGGGGGCCGCGCCCCTCCACTTT. Complete variable domain (other parts from reference TRBV11-2 and TRBJ1-6): EAGVAQSPRYKIIEKRQSVAFWCNPISGHATLYWYQQILGQGPKLLIQFQNNGVVDDSQLPKDRFSAERLKGVDSTLKIQPAKLEDSAVYLCASSLGQGAAPLHFGNGTRLTVT.

The V gene is TRBV11-2, the J gene TRBJ1-2, with TRBD1 as a possible D gene (5 bases). The CDR3 covers 15 residues. V dropped 0 bases and J dropped 4 bases, with 12 bases sitting between them. Germline values: CDR1 SGHAT, CDR2 FQNNGV. This CDR3 is CASSLDREGFYGYTF. CDR3 nucleotide sequence: TGTGCCAGCAGCTTAGATAGGGAGGGGTTCTATGGCTACACCTTC.

CDR3 sequence (DNA): TGTGCCAGCAGACCAGCCGACAGTGCAACTAATGAAAAACTGTTTTTT. It encodes CASRPADSATNEKLFF. V usage is TRBV28 and J usage is TRBJ1-4; D might be TRBD1 (5 bases). V lost 6 bases, J lost 0 bases, and 14 bases lay in between. Per the germline V gene, CDR1 is MDHEN and CDR2 is SYDVKM. The CDR3 has 16 residues.

This clone was recorded once. The chain employs TRBV24-1 and TRBJ1-1, with a tentative D call TRBD1 (5 bases). V was clipped by 2 bases and J by 8 bases, with 8 bases between them. There are 12 residues in the CDR3. The germline gives CDR1 KGHDR, CDR2 SFDVKD. The CDR3 reads CATSDWRGEAFF. The CDR3 bases are TGTGCCACCAGTGATTGGAGGGGCGAAGCTTTCTTT.

As for this clone: At one end the junction does not follow the germline gene, possibly because of a read error. This chain's CDR3 is CASSLGQGARTNQPQHF. The CDR3 DNA reads TGTGCCAGCAGCCTGGGACAGGGGGCGCGAACGAATCAACCCCAGCATTTT. The chain joins TRBV28 to TRBJ1-5, with 12 bases identical to TRBD1. This CDR3 is built from 17 residues. The germline V gene has CDR1 MDHEN and CDR2 SYDVKM.

The V gene is TRBV4-1, the J gene TRBJ1-4; the D gene is possibly TRBD1 (6 bases). The ends were cut back, 4 bases at V and 7 bases at J, with 16 bases in the middle. CDR3 length: 15 residues. Germline V CDR1 and CDR2: MGHRA, YSYEKL. The CDR3 coding sequence is TGCGCCAGCAGCCCCCAGCGGGGGGCGGGTGAAAAACTGTTTTTT. Its translation is CASSPQRGAGEKLFF.

CDR3 in amino acids: CASSYRGPSTDTQYF. CDR3 DNA sequence: TGTGCCAGCAGTTACAGGGGGCCCAGCACAGATACGCAGTATTTT. The chain links TRBV6-6 to TRBJ2-3; TRBD1 matches 7 bases. The length of the CDR3 is 15 residues. The junction had 2 bases not matched to a gene; V was cut back by 2 bases and J by 0 bases. Germline lookup yields CDR1 MNHNY and CDR2 SVGAGI (reference sequence).

The chain employs TRBV25-1 and TRBJ1-2, with D hard to call. V was cut by 5 bases and J by 7 bases, with 8 bases left in between. The CDR3 is 11 amino acids. Germline CDR1 MGHDK, CDR2 SYGVNS. Here the CDR3 DNA reads TGTGCCAGCAGTCTTCGAGGTGGCTACACCTTC. This encodes CASSLRGGYTF.

The J gene is TRBJ1-5, the V gene TRBV19; D gene unclear. This CDR3 region has 17 residues. CDR1 and CDR2 (germline): LNHDA, SQIVND (reference sequence). V gave up 3 bases and J gave up 0 bases, with 15 bases separating them. The CDR3 bases are TGTGCCAGTAGTATTGGTTCCGGGAGTTATAGCAATCAGCCCCAGCATTTT. Amino acids: CASSIGSGSYSNQPQHF.

J is TRBJ1-4 and V is TRBV7-9, with D perhaps matching TRBD1 (5 bases). The CDR3 runs to 15 residues. The germline V and J ends were trimmed by 1 base and 7 bases, with 13 bases remaining between them. Germline loops: CDR1 SEHNR, CDR2 FQNEAQ (reference sequence). This CDR3 is CASSLDGTWGEKLFF. In DNA, the CDR3 is TGTGCCAGCAGCTTAGATGGGACTTGGGGTGAAAAACTGTTTTTT.

The chain combines TRBV7-2 with TRBJ2-7; TRBD1 matches at 10 bases. From germline, CDR1 is SGHTA and CDR2 FQGNSA. The length of the CDR3 is 17 residues. The V and J ends lost 5 bases and 0 bases, in that order; junction bases with no gene match: 10. CDR3 bases: TGTGCCAGCAGCCTCGGGACAGGGGTCACGTACTCCTACGAGCAGTACTTC. Amino acids: CASSLGTGVTYSYEQYF.

V gene TRBV18 combines with J gene TRBJ2-4, with 7 bases fitting TRBD1. The CDR3 has 15 amino acids. Germline assignment: CDR1 KGHSH and CDR2 LQKENI. With V trimmed by 2 bases and J by 8 bases, 9 bases remained unmatched. In nucleotides, the CDR3 is TGTGCCAGCTCACCATATGGGACAGCGATCCACATTCAGTACTTC. It yields the protein CASSPYGTAIHIQYF.

This chain connects TRBV27 to TRBJ2-5, with 7 bases matching TRBD1. CDR1 MNHEY and CDR2 SMNVEV come from the germline V gene (reference sequence). The CDR3 has 14 amino acids. The junction had 2 bases not matched to a gene; V was cut back by 2 bases and J by 2 bases. Here the CDR3 DNA reads TGTGCCAGCAGTTTACGGGGACAGCAAGAGACCCAGTACTTC. Protein sequence: CASSLRGQQETQYF.

J is TRBJ2-1 and V is TRBV27; D ambiguous. The V end was cut by 3 bases, the J end by 7 bases, with 16 bases between. The CDR3 is 15 amino acids. The germline V gene has CDR1 MNHEY and CDR2 SMNVEV (reference sequence). The CDR3 bases are TGTGCCAGCAGTTTCGTTTCGGCGGCAAGGAATGAGCAGTTCTTC. Residues: CASSFVSAARNEQFF.

Only a few counts were recorded for this clone. One junction end does not reproduce the germline sequence, and a read error may be involved. The chain couples TRBV6-5 to TRBJ2-7; 8 bases agree with TRBD1. There are 13 residues in the CDR3. The V gene's germline CDR1 is MNHEY and CDR2 SVGAGI. CDR3 amino acids: CASSPHGQGIRDF. The DNA for the CDR3 is TGTGCCAGCAGCCCACACGGACAGGGTATTCGAGACTTC.